A single sample is the source of the 30 T cell receptor beta chains below, sequenced in a study of T cells after somatic rescue of genetic block. Clones were sequenced by immunoSEQ multiplex PCR, and TCRdb holds only the in-frame ones, with some missing. The repertoire includes 13,000 to 15,000 clones, around 72% of them detected once, and less than 25% sits in the top ten. Sequenced sample: peripheral blood mononuclear cells (PBMCs). These receptors were obtained from a boy under 18.

The chain joins TRBV18 to TRBJ2-1; 8 nucleotides match TRBD1. This CDR3 has 13 amino acids. With 4 bases clipped from V and 6 bases from J, the junction kept 2 bases outside the gene matches. Germline assignment: CDR1 KGHSH and CDR2 LQKENI. The DNA for the CDR3 is TGTGCCAGCTCACGAACAGGGGGCAATGAGCAGTTCTTC. Translation gives CASSRTGGNEQFF.

The rearrangement uses TRBV6-5 and TRBJ1-6; D uncertain. CDR1 is MNHEY and CDR2 is SVGAGI in the germline V gene. The CDR3 length is 14 residues. Deletions cut 4 bases from V and 11 bases from J, with 15 bases between. CDR3 in amino acids: CASSSQQKLPPLHF. The CDR3 DNA follows: TGTGCCAGCAGTTCCCAACAGAAGCTCCCACCCCTCCACTTT.

CDR3 residues: CASRGQGRGNQPQHF. Here the CDR3 DNA reads TGTGCCAGCAGGGGACAGGGGAGGGGCAATCAGCCCCAGCATTTT. The chain combines TRBV6-5 with TRBJ1-5; 10 nucleotides agree with TRBD1. In germline, CDR1 is MNHEY, CDR2 SVGAGI. Trimming cost V 6 bases and J 2 bases; bases outside gene matches: 4. The CDR3 loop spans 15 amino acids.

As DNA, the CDR3 is TGTGCCAGCAGCACTGCTCTATGGAGACCCCTCCACTTT. This encodes CASSTALWRPLHF. The chain carries TRBV25-1 and TRBJ1-6, with unresolved D. The V and J ends lost 6 bases and 12 bases respectively, with 15 bases between them. This CDR3 is 13 amino acids long. Germline CDR1 and CDR2: MGHDK and SYGVNS.

The genes are TRBV5-5 and TRBJ2-5, with 15 positions matching TRBD2. The CDR3 runs 15 residues. Per the germline V gene, CDR1 is SGHKS and CDR2 is YYEKEE (reference sequence). The V and J ends lost 4 bases and 5 bases, in that order; junction bases with no gene match: 3. CDR3 protein: CASSPGLAGGETQYF. The CDR3 nucleotides are TGTGCCAGCAGCCCCGGACTAGCGGGGGGGGAGACCCAGTACTTC.

V usage is TRBV25-1 and J usage is TRBJ2-5; 7 bases line up with TRBD2. CDR1 is MGHDK, CDR2 SYGVNS, per germline. The CDR3 sequence is 16 residues long. V lost 2 bases and J lost 3; bases outside the gene matches: 9. The CDR3 nucleotides are TGTGCCAGCAGTGAACCGACGGGGAGGGGAAAAGAGACCCAGTACTTC. Translating gives CASSEPTGRGKETQYF.

This clone is medium-sized by share. The J gene is TRBJ1-1, the V gene TRBV7-2, with D unresolved. CDR1 SGHTA and CDR2 FQGNSA come from the germline V gene. The V gene lost 5 bases and the J gene lost 3 bases, with 10 bases spanning the gap. The CDR3 runs to 13 residues. CDR3 protein: CASSTQTYTEAFF. For the CDR3, the DNA is TGTGCCAGCAGCACCCAGACGTACACTGAAGCTTTCTTT.

J is TRBJ1-5 and V is TRBV28; D is undetermined. V lost 6 bases and J lost 3, with 12 bases in between. This CDR3 has 14 residues. Germline values: CDR1 MDHEN, CDR2 SYDVKM. The CDR3 spells CASSLRPSNQPQHF. DNA for the CDR3: TGTGCCAGCAGCCTTAGACCCTCCAATCAGCCCCAGCATTTT. The variable domain in full, with the rest retrieved from reference TRBV28 and TRBJ1-5, is DVKVTQSSRYLVKRTGEKVFLECVQDMDHENMFWYRQDPGLGLRLIYFSYDVKMKEKGDIPEGYSVSREKKERFSLILESASTNQTSMYLCASSLRPSNQPQHFGDGTRLSIL.

This chain links TRBV10-3 with TRBJ1-1; 7 bases agree with TRBD1. Germline V lookup: CDR1 ENHRY, CDR2 SYGVKD. The CDR3 loop spans 15 amino acids. With 6 bases clipped from V and 1 base from J, the junction kept 8 bases outside the gene matches. The CDR3 region is CAIREPGGGNTEAFF. CDR3 DNA: TGTGCCATCAGGGAGCCAGGGGGGGGGAACACTGAAGCTTTCTTT.

The V call is TRBV9, the J call TRBJ1-6; possibly TRBD1 for D (5 bases). CDR1 and CDR2 (germline): SGDLS, YYNGEE. The CDR3 totals 15 residues. With 4 bases removed from V and 9 bases from J, the gap between germline ends came to 17 bases. CDR3 DNA: TGTGCCAGCAGCTTAACAGGAATTGGTCGTTCACCCCTCCACTTT. As protein: CASSLTGIGRSPLHF.

The CDR3 here is CASSFGPGANNEQFF. CDR3 DNA sequence: TGCGCCAGCAGCTTCGGACCAGGCGCCAACAATGAGCAGTTCTTC. The J gene is TRBJ2-1, the V gene TRBV5-1; D gene unclear. This CDR3 is 15 amino acids long. Per germline, CDR1 SGHRS and CDR2 YFSETQ. Trimming stripped 2 bases from V and 5 bases from J, with 14 bases between.

In this sample, this clone is medium-sized. This chain links TRBV30 with TRBJ1-1; D possibly corresponds to TRBD1 (5 bases). This CDR3 has 13 residues. The V gene's germline CDR1 is GTSNPN and CDR2 SVGIG (reference sequence). The V gene lost 2 bases and the J gene lost 2 bases, with 9 bases spanning the gap. The CDR3 here is CAWSLQENTEAFF. The CDR3 nucleotides read TGTGCCTGGAGTTTACAGGAAAACACTGAAGCTTTCTTT.

The chain carries TRBV18 and TRBJ1-4, with D possibly matching TRBD1 (6 bases). V was trimmed by 3 bases and J by 0 bases, leaving 8 bases between them. The CDR3 runs 15 residues. Per the germline V gene, CDR1 is KGHSH and CDR2 is LQKENI. CDR3 region: CASSPNRATNEKLFF. The CDR3 nucleotides read TGTGCCAGCTCACCTAACAGGGCAACTAATGAAAAACTGTTTTTT.

This chain links TRBV5-1 with TRBJ1-4, with TRBD1 matching over 12 bases. Germline loops: CDR1 SGHRS, CDR2 YFSETQ. V shed 3 bases, J shed 7 bases, and the junction held 7 bases outside the gene matches. This CDR3 spans 16 amino acids. The CDR3 loop reads CASSSGQGAKIEKLFF. The CDR3 DNA follows: TGCGCCAGCAGCTCGGGACAGGGGGCCAAGATTGAAAAACTGTTTTTT.

V is TRBV28 and J is TRBJ2-5; TRBD2 matches at 9 bases. CDR3 length equals 14 residues. After removal of 8 bases from V and 0 bases from J, the junction contained 4 bases not matched to a gene. CDR1 and CDR2 (germline): MDHEN, SYDVKM. Here the CDR3 reads CASSRLADQETQYF. The CDR3 nucleotides read TGTGCCAGCTCGAGACTAGCGGACCAAGAGACCCAGTACTTC.

The V gene is TRBV5-6, the J gene TRBJ1-1; D might be TRBD1 (5 bases). Germline lookup yields CDR1 SGHDT and CDR2 YYEEEE. CDR3 size: 14 residues. Trimming removed 2 bases from V and 3 bases from J, with 11 bases in between. CDR3 DNA: TGTGCCAGCAGCTTAGGGTGGGGGTACACTGAAGCTTTCTTT. Its protein is CASSLGWGYTEAFF.

The V and J genes are TRBV27 and TRBJ2-7, with 14 bases aligning to TRBD2. V lost 3 bases, J lost 3 bases, and 1 base stayed unmatched. The germline gives CDR1 MNHEY, CDR2 SMNVEV (reference sequence). CDR3 length: 15 amino acids. CDR3 in amino acids: CASSFGTSGSYEQYF. DNA of the CDR3: TGTGCCAGCAGTTTTGGGACTAGCGGGAGCTACGAGCAGTACTTC.

This clone was recorded a few times. The gene calls are TRBV5-1 and TRBJ1-6; 7 bases line up with TRBD1. Germline V lookup: CDR1 SGHRS, CDR2 YFSETQ. The length of the CDR3 is 14 residues. The J segment lost 8 bases and the V segment lost 1 base, leaving 3 bases of the junction unmatched. The CDR3 DNA sequence: TGCGCCAGCAGCTTGAGGGGGCCTGATTCACCCCTCCACTTT. Amino acid sequence: CASSLRGPDSPLHF.

This chain connects TRBV11-2 to TRBJ1-5; possible D gene TRBD1, 5 bases. The CDR3 totals 17 residues. Germline CDR1 reads SGHAT; CDR2 reads FQNNGV. V was trimmed by 5 bases and J by 1 base, leaving 18 bases between them. The CDR3 spells CASSPGRTRVSNQPQHF. In DNA, the CDR3 is TGTGCCAGCAGCCCCGGACGGACCAGGGTGAGCAATCAGCCCCAGCATTTT.

Only one count was recorded for this clone. The V gene is TRBV6-5, the J gene TRBJ2-3, with 7 nucleotides matching TRBD2. This CDR3 spans 16 amino acids. V was pared by 2 bases and J by 5 bases, with 10 bases of the junction left unmatched. Per the germline V gene, CDR1 is MNHEY and CDR2 is SVGAGI. Here the CDR3 DNA reads TGTGCCAGCAGTTACATCAGCGGGACCCTGGGAGATACGCAGTATTTT. It is translated as CASSYISGTLGDTQYF.

The chain links TRBV6-1 to TRBJ2-3; 9 positions agree with TRBD1. Trimming took 4 bases from V and 1 from J; bases not matched to a gene: 12. The CDR3 runs 18 residues. The V gene's germline CDR1 is MNHNS and CDR2 SASEGT. The CDR3 bases are TGTGCCAGCAGTGGAAGGGGGACAGGGAGGATGGGCACAGATACGCAGTATTTT. Translated: CASSGRGTGRMGTDTQYF.

This clone was seen only a few times. This rearrangement joins TRBV5-6 to TRBJ1-5; D possibly corresponds to TRBD1 (5 bases). CDR1 SGHDT and CDR2 YYEEEE come from the germline V gene. The CDR3 totals 15 residues. With 1 base removed from V and 7 bases from J, the gap between germline ends came to 15 bases. For the CDR3, the DNA is TGTGCCAGCAGCTTGTATCGGGGGGTCCGACAGCCCCAGCATTTT. It specifies CASSLYRGVRQPQHF.

The chain employs TRBV13 and TRBJ2-3; TRBD2 aligns across 9 bases. Trimming removed 5 bases from V and 7 bases from J; junction bases left unmatched: 10. Germline CDR1 PRHDT, CDR2 FYEKMQ (reference sequence). The CDR3 loop spans 15 amino acids. CDR3 sequence (DNA): TGTGCCAGCAGCAGCCCGGGTAGCGGGAGAAATACGCAGTATTTT. It translates to CASSSPGSGRNTQYF.

V usage is TRBV7-9 and J usage is TRBJ2-7; D unresolved. This CDR3 is 13 amino acids long. Germline V gene lookup returns CDR1 SEHNR and CDR2 FQNEAQ (reference sequence). V lost 1 base to trimming and J lost 4 bases, with 8 bases between them. For the CDR3, the DNA is TGTGCCAGCAGCTTAGGACCCGGTTACGAGCAGTACTTC. Translation gives CASSLGPGYEQYF.

J is TRBJ2-1 and V is TRBV6-1; D perhaps matches TRBD1 (6 bases). The CDR3 covers 12 residues. The V gene lost 6 bases and the J gene lost 5 bases, with 8 bases spanning the gap. The germline gives CDR1 MNHNS, CDR2 SASEGT. CDR3 amino acids: CASSQGHNEQFF. In nucleotides, the CDR3 is TGTGCCAGCAGCCAGGGGCACAATGAGCAGTTCTTC.

This rearrangement joins TRBV28 to TRBJ2-7, with 7 bases lining up with TRBD1. The germline CDR1 and CDR2 sequences are MDHEN and SYDVKM. The CDR3 sequence is 15 residues long. V lost 2 bases, J lost 3 bases, and 7 bases stayed unmatched. In DNA form, the CDR3 reads TGTGCCAGCAGTTTACCGACAGGGAAGGGCTACGAGCAGTACTTC. This sequence encodes CASSLPTGKGYEQYF.

The chain employs TRBV6-6 and TRBJ2-7; a weak D match, TRBD1 (6 bases). In germline, CDR1 is MNHNY, CDR2 SVGAGI (reference sequence). The CDR3 covers 15 residues. Deletions cut 6 bases from V and 3 bases from J, with 18 bases between. Written as DNA, the CDR3 is TGTGCCAGCAGCCTAGGGACATCGATATTCTACGAGCAGTACTTC. Its protein product is CASSLGTSIFYEQYF.

V usage is TRBV10-3 and J usage is TRBJ1-2, with a weak D call TRBD1 (5 bases). CDR1 and CDR2 from the germline V gene are ENHRY and SYGVKD. With 10 bases removed from V and 7 bases from J, the gap between germline ends came to 16 bases. CDR3 length: 12 amino acids. As DNA, the CDR3 is TGTGCCACCCAGGGACTGGGGCTTGGCTACACCTTC. Protein product: CATQGLGLGYTF.

V usage is TRBV2 and J usage is TRBJ2-2; 7 positions agree with TRBD2. Germline trimming cut 6 bases from V and 4 bases from J; bases unmatched to any gene: 2. Germline values: CDR1 SNHLY, CDR2 FYNNEI. CDR3 length: 13 residues. The CDR3 DNA sequence: TGTGCCAGCAGGGGGAGGGTCACCGGGGAGCTGTTTTTT. It translates to CASRGRVTGELFF.

This chain joins TRBV2 and TRBJ2-7; D not resolved. The CDR3 is 13 amino acids. Trimming left V 3 bases short and J 3 bases short, with 9 bases between. Germline V gives CDR1 SNHLY, CDR2 FYNNEI. CDR3 residues: CASSDEGHYEQYF. The CDR3 DNA sequence: TGTGCCAGCAGTGATGAAGGGCACTACGAGCAGTACTTC.